The next 19 T cell receptor beta chains were all read from a single sample in a study of T cell repertoires in cytomegalovirus infection. TCRdb fed the reads into MiXCR, producing one record per CDR3 protein. The data show under 850,000 distinct CDR3 sequences, with approximately 34% seen just once and more than 2.5% held by the top ten. Sequencing was performed on PBMCs. The receptors were gathered from a human donor in good health (CMV status not recorded). Some clones in this sample may be carry-over from other donors' samples.

This clonotype was observed many times. V and J are TRBV7-8 and TRBJ2-2; TRBD2 matches 14 bases. Germline assignment: CDR1 SGHVS and CDR2 FQNEAQ. V shed 5 bases and J 7 bases; nucleotides not matched to a gene: 12. This CDR3 region has 18 residues. CDR3 in DNA: TGTGCCAGCAGCCTAACCGGGACTAGCGGGAGATCGGGCGGGGAGCTGTTTTTT. Protein sequence: CASSLTGTSGRSGGELFF. The full variable domain, in which reference TRBV7-8 and TRBJ2-2 provide the parts outside the CDR3, is GAGVSQSPRYKVAKRGQDVALRCDPISGHVSLFWYQQALGQGPEFLTYFQNEAQLDKSGLPSDRFFAERPEGSVSTLKIQRTQQEDSAVYLCASSLTGTSGRSGGELFFGEGSRLTVL.

The chain links TRBV28 to TRBJ2-5, with 14 bases that match TRBD2. The length of the CDR3 is 17 residues. V lost 7 bases, J lost 2 bases, and 9 bases stayed unmatched. The germline CDR1 and CDR2 sequences are MDHEN and SYDVKM. The CDR3 reads CASTSRGLAGGQETQYF. The CDR3 nucleotides are TGTGCCAGCACCTCCCGAGGACTAGCGGGGGGACAAGAGACCCAGTACTTC.

The CDR3 DNA sequence: TGTGCCAGCAGTTTAACTACTAGCGGGAATAAAGAGACCCAGTACTTC. It yields the protein CASSLTTSGNKETQYF. The gene calls are TRBV28 and TRBJ2-5; 10 bases match TRBD2. This CDR3 spans 16 amino acids. Germline CDR1 is MDHEN and CDR2 is SYDVKM. J lost 3 bases, V lost 2 bases, and 6 bases had no gene match.

V and J are TRBV29-1 and TRBJ1-6, with TRBD1 matching 8 bases. Germline V CDR1 and CDR2: SQVTM, ANQGSEA. The CDR3 totals 13 residues. J gave up 7 bases and V 6 bases, and 5 bases lay outside the gene matches. The CDR3 sequence is CSVVDRGNSPLHF. The CDR3 DNA reads TGCAGCGTGGTTGACAGGGGCAATTCACCCCTCCACTTT.

About this clonotype: A much bigger clone sits one base away, suggesting this may be a read error. The gene calls are TRBV7-2 and TRBJ2-7; TRBD2 agrees at 7 bases. The CDR3 loop spans 15 amino acids. Germline assignment: CDR1 SGHTA and CDR2 FQGNSA. This chain's CDR3 is CGSSLWGGFSYEQYF. The CDR3, as DNA: TGTGGCAGCAGCTTATGGGGGGGGTTCTCCTACGAGCAGTACTTC.

As DNA, the CDR3 is TGCGCCAGCAGCCAAGATACACGGGGATATTACACTGAAGCTTTCTTT. This translates into CASSQDTRGYYTEAFF. This chain links TRBV4-1 with TRBJ1-1, with unresolved D. The CDR3 contains 16 residues. Per the germline V gene, CDR1 is MGHRA and CDR2 is YSYEKL. The V end was cut by 0 bases, the J end by 3 bases, with 14 bases between.

The chain links TRBV7-9 to TRBJ2-1, with 8 bases identical to TRBD2. The CDR3 consists of 13 residues. Trimming cost V 9 bases and J 10 bases; bases outside gene matches: 11. Germline V gene sequence: CDR1 SEHNR, CDR2 FQNEAQ (reference sequence). As DNA, the CDR3 is TGTGCCAGTAAGACGGGAGGGCGGCGAGAGCAGTTCTTC. Translating gives CASKTGGRREQFF.

This clonotype was seen a handful of times. DNA of the CDR3: TGTGCCAGCAGTTTAAGGGGTAATCGACTTAAGTACTACGAGCAGTACTTC. The encoded protein is CASSLRGNRLKYYEQYF. The genes are TRBV27 and TRBJ2-7; a possible D gene is TRBD1 (5 bases). Per germline, CDR1 MNHEY and CDR2 SMNVEV (reference sequence). V gave up 2 bases and J gave up 3 bases, with 20 bases separating them. The CDR3 is made up of 17 amino acids.

This clonotype has more than one count but fewer than ten. V is TRBV6-1 and J is TRBJ2-3; TRBD2 aligns across 15 bases. Unmatched junction bases numbered 3, after V lost 9 bases and J lost 5 bases. The CDR3 totals 14 residues. CDR1 and CDR2 from the germline V gene are MNHNS and SASEGT. This chain's CDR3 is CASKGLAGGDTQYF. CDR3 nucleotide sequence: TGTGCCAGTAAGGGACTAGCGGGAGGAGATACGCAGTATTTT.

The chain joins TRBV29-1 to TRBJ1-3; 12 bases align to TRBD1. The CDR3 runs 13 residues. Germline V gene sequence: CDR1 SQVTM, CDR2 ANQGSEA. Trimming took 8 bases from V and 8 from J; bases not matched to a gene: 7. DNA of the CDR3: TGCAGCCCCGCGGGACAGGGGGCCCACACCATATATTTT. Amino acid sequence: CSPAGQGAHTIYF.

The chain uses TRBV27 and TRBJ2-7; unclear D gene. The CDR3 covers 15 residues. The V gene lost 5 bases and the J gene lost 2 bases, with 16 bases spanning the gap. The germline V gene encodes CDR1 MNHEY and CDR2 SMNVEV (reference sequence). The CDR3 region is CASSRVPQSTYEQYF. CDR3 DNA sequence: TGTGCCAGCAGTCGGGTCCCCCAGTCCACCTACGAGCAGTACTTC.

This CDR3 is CASSLSSGSDYGYTF. In nucleotides, the CDR3 is TGCGCCAGCAGCTTGAGCTCAGGGTCCGATTATGGCTACACCTTC. The chain employs TRBV5-1 and TRBJ1-2, with D possibly TRBD1 on 5 matching bases. Trimming took off 1 base at V and 5 bases at J, with 15 bases between the two ends. Germline CDR1 SGHRS, CDR2 YFSETQ. The CDR3 totals 15 residues.

This clonotype was observed many times. The chain joins TRBV14 to TRBJ2-7, with TRBD2 matching 7 bases. CDR3 size: 15 residues. The trim removed 0 bases at V and 6 bases at J, leaving 8 bases unmatched. Germline V gene data show CDR1 as SGHDN and CDR2 as FVKESK. CDR3 in amino acids: CASSQEITRETEQYF. CDR3 nucleotide sequence: TGTGCCAGCAGCCAAGAAATCACGCGGGAGACCGAGCAGTACTTC. Supplemented by reference TRBV14 and TRBJ2-7, the full variable domain reads EAGVTQFPSHSVIEKGQTVTLRCDPISGHDNLYWYRRVMGKEIKFLLHFVKESKQDESGMPNNRFLAERTGGTYSTLKVQPAELEDSGVYFCASSQEITRETEQYFGPGTRLTVT.

This clonotype has only a few counts. This chain connects TRBV5-4 to TRBJ2-2; a weak D match, TRBD1 (6 bases). The germline V gene has CDR1 SGHNT and CDR2 YYREEE (reference sequence). The CDR3 is 15 amino acids. Trimming pared 9 bases from V and 2 bases from J, leaving 17 bases between. The CDR3 DNA reads TGTGCCACCTTAAGAGGGGACATAAACACCGGGGAGCTGTTTTTT. Translating gives CATLRGDINTGELFF.

The chain uses TRBV7-2 and TRBJ2-7; 10 positions agree with TRBD2. The CDR3 contains 16 residues. CDR1 and CDR2 from the germline V gene are SGHTA and FQGNSA. After removal of 5 bases from V and 0 bases from J, the junction contained 7 bases not matched to a gene. As DNA, the CDR3 is TGTGCCAGCAGCCCAATTTCTAGCGGGAGCTCCTACGAGCAGTACTTC. Protein sequence: CASSPISSGSSYEQYF.

V gene TRBV19 combines with J gene TRBJ2-1; TRBD2 aligns across 11 bases. The germline gives CDR1 LNHDA, CDR2 SQIVND (reference sequence). J gave up 6 bases and V 3 bases, and 7 bases lay outside the gene matches. The CDR3 extends over 16 amino acids. CDR3 protein: CASSIQLAGAGNEQFF. The CDR3 DNA is TGTGCCAGTAGTATTCAACTAGCGGGAGCGGGCAATGAGCAGTTCTTC.

This clonotype was observed a few times. The chain is built from TRBV12-3 or TRBV12-4 and TRBJ2-1, with 8 nucleotides matching TRBD2. V lost 1 base to trimming and J lost 10 bases; unmatched junction nucleotides: 9. The CDR3 contains 15 residues. The CDR3 loop is CASSLGAGGLEEQFF. DNA for the CDR3: TGTGCCAGCAGTTTAGGGGCGGGGGGACTTGAGGAGCAGTTCTTC.

V usage is TRBV6-1 and J usage is TRBJ1-1; D might be TRBD1 (5 bases). The CDR3 totals 15 residues. V lost 2 bases, J lost 4 bases, and 14 bases lay in between. Germline CDR1 is MNHNS and CDR2 is SASEGT. The CDR3 DNA reads TGTGCCAGCAGTGAAATCCCCTCAGGGCGCACTGAAGCTTTCTTT. Translated, it gives CASSEIPSGRTEAFF.

V usage is TRBV5-5 and J usage is TRBJ2-2; D is possibly TRBD2 (6 bases). The CDR3 runs to 19 residues. V was cut by 2 bases and J by 2 bases, with 22 bases left in between. Germline V gene sequence: CDR1 SGHKS, CDR2 YYEKEE (reference sequence). CDR3 residues: CASSFLPPFPGANTGELFF. The CDR3 DNA reads as TGTGCCAGCAGCTTCTTACCCCCCTTTCCGGGAGCAAACACCGGGGAGCTGTTTTTT.